The sequence of this TCR beta chain was determined in a study of blood T cell repertoires in COVID-19. The germline V gene encodes CDR1 SNHLY and CDR2 FYNNEI. Trimming pared 6 bases from V and 7 bases from J, leaving 15 bases between. The CDR3 consists of 14 residues. Measured with immunoSEQ multiplex PCR; TCRdb has only the in-frame clones, and not every one. The top ten hold 7% to 10% of the sample, which has under 200,000 clones, about 80% seen once. This chain links TRBV2 with TRBJ1-4, with D maybe TRBD1 (6 bases). The sequencing sample was made of peripheral blood. This TCR came from a man in his sixties with acute or convalescent COVID-19. The CDR3 region has the DNA TGTGCCAGCAGCGAGGGGGTTCTAGCTGAAAAACTGTTTTTT. Translating it yields CASSEGVLAEKLFF.